A selection of T cell receptor beta chains follows, all from one sample in a study of cytomegalovirus exposure and HLA in healthy donors. The table came from immunoSEQ multiplex PCR; TCRdb's copy has only in-frame clones and leaves some out. The repertoire consists of 110,000 to 150,000 clones, with roughly 90% occurring once and the leading ten covering about 0.7%. Sequencing was performed on PBMCs. The receptors originated from a man aged 18 to 30 in good health and CMV-seronegative. CDR3s include the opening cysteine and the closing phenylalanine or tryptophan. A D gene is named only where the DNA matches it firmly. Clone size is not always given. Where it is, it says once, few, many or a class for expanded clones.

TRBJ1-1 NA TRBD1 TRBV7-8 CASSGRQGTQWHAFF TGTGCCAGCAGCGGACGACAGGGGACGCAGTGGCATGCTTTCTTT
TRBJ2-3 NA NA TRBV5-1 CASKASASTDTQYF TGCGCCAGCAAGGCTAGCGCTAGCACAGATACGCAGTATTTT
TRBJ1-2 NA NA TRBV4-3 CASSQDNQVNYGYTF TGCGCCAGCAGCCAAGATAATCAGGTGAACTATGGCTACACCTTC
TRBJ2-5 NA NA TRBV29-1 CSVGAREGVRGQETQYF TGCAGCGTTGGGGCCAGGGAGGGGGTACGGGGTCAAGAGACCCAGTACTTC
TRBJ2-2 NA NA TRBV2 CASIEQYTGELFF TGTGCCAGCATCGAGCAATACACCGGGGAGCTGTTTTTT
TRBJ2-3 NA NA TRBV18 CASSPWGVTDTQYF TGTGCCAGCTCACCATGGGGGGTCACAGATACGCAGTATTTT
TRBJ1-2 NA NA TRBV6-5 CASSPPGGGHTF TGTGCCAGCAGTCCCCCGGGAGGGGGACACACCTTC
TRBJ1-6 NA NA TRBV30 CAWSDRSSYNSPLHF TGTGCCTGGAGCGACCGGAGCTCCTATAATTCACCCCTCCACTTT
TRBJ1-3 NA NA TRBV5-1 CASSLDMPAGFSGNTIYF TGCGCCAGCAGCTTGGACATGCCTGCGGGGTTCTCTGGAAACACCATATATTTT
TRBJ1-2 NA TRBD1 TRBV5-4 CASRMTGMSYGYTF TGTGCCAGCAGAATGACAGGGATGTCCTATGGCTACACCTTC
TRBJ2-3 NA TRBD1 TRBV5-1 CASSLIGTGLSTDTQYF TGCGCCAGCAGCTTGATCGGGACAGGTCTTAGCACAGATACGCAGTATTTT
TRBJ1-4 NA NA TRBV6-1 CASSEGQATNEKLFF TGTGCCAGCAGTGAAGGACAGGCGACTAATGAAAAACTGTTTTTT
TRBJ1-2 once NA TRBV5-4 CASSGGGISSNYGYTF TGTGCCAGCAGCGGGGGGGGGATTTCCTCTAACTATGGCTACACCTTC
TRBJ2-7 NA NA TRBV6-5 CASSYDKPRASEQYF TGTGCCAGCAGTTACGACAAACCCAGGGCAAGTGAGCAGTACTTC
TRBJ1-4 NA TRBD1 TRBV5-1 CASSPGTDNEKLFF TGCGCCAGCAGCCCCGGGACAGACAATGAAAAACTGTTTTTT
TRBJ2-3 once NA TRBV25-1 CASSERPGRTDTQYF TGTGCCAGCAGTGAGAGGCCCGGCCGCACAGATACGCAGTATTTT
TRBJ2-5 NA NA TRBV6-6 CASSYYQLHQETQYF TGTGCCAGCAGTTACTATCAACTTCACCAAGAGACCCAGTACTTC
TRBJ1-1 NA NA TRBV6-4 CASSLGERTEAFF TGTGCCAGCAGTTTAGGGGAAAGGACTGAAGCTTTCTTT
TRBJ1-1 NA TRBD1 TRBV19 CASSITGGNTEAFF TGTGCCAGTAGTATAACAGGGGGGAACACTGAAGCTTTCTTT
TRBJ1-2 NA NA TRBV29-1 CSASDSDYGYTF TGCAGCGCAAGCGACAGCGACTATGGCTACACCTTC
TRBJ1-1 NA NA TRBV18 CASSPRRGRNTEAFF TGTGCCAGCTCACCACGGCGGGGGAGGAACACTGAAGCTTTCTTT
TRBJ2-5 NA TRBD2 TRBV19 CASSIPYAGTSGRAPETQYF TGTGCCAGTAGTATACCGTACGCCGGGACTAGCGGGAGGGCCCCAGAGACCCAGTACTTC
TRBJ1-3 NA TRBD1 TRBV5-6 CASSLAGTGAPGNTIYF TGTGCCAGCAGCTTGGCCGGGACAGGGGCCCCTGGAAACACCATATATTTT
TRBJ1-2 once TRBD1 TRBV28 CASSSDRVTYGYTF TGTGCCAGCAGTTCCGACAGGGTTACCTATGGCTACACCTTC
TRBJ2-7 NA TRBD1 TRBV5-1 CASSPGQGRNEQYF TGCGCCAGCAGCCCGGGACAGGGTAGAAACGAGCAGTACTTC
TRBJ2-2 few TRBD2 TRBV19 CASSILASGQGTGELFF TGTGCCAGTAGTATTCTCGCTAGCGGCCAGGGCACCGGGGAGCTGTTTTTT
TRBJ1-2 NA NA TRBV7-2 CASSLELLSGYTF TGTGCCAGCAGCTTAGAATTACTATCGGGCTACACCTTC
TRBJ2-1 NA NA TRBV6-1 CASSDEVSENNEQFF TGTGCCAGCAGTGATGAGGTTAGCGAGAATAATGAGCAGTTCTTC
TRBJ2-7 once NA TRBV5-4 CASSLIGGQSYEQYF TGTGCCAGCAGCTTAATCGGAGGACAGTCTTACGAGCAGTACTTC
TRBJ2-7 NA NA TRBV10-3 CAISGTNTYEQYF TGTGCCATCAGCGGGACAAATACCTACGAGCAGTACTTC
TRBJ2-5 NA NA TRBV18 CASSRSLVEETQYF TGTGCCAGCTCACGAAGCCTAGTTGAAGAGACCCAGTACTTC
TRBJ1-1 once TRBD1 TRBV7-8 CASSRHLQGASTEAFF TGTGCCAGCAGCCGCCATTTACAGGGGGCATCCACTGAAGCTTTCTTT
TRBJ1-1 NA TRBD1 TRBV4-1 CASSQEGTVVSEAFF TGCGCCAGCAGCCAAGAGGGGACAGTGGTATCTGAAGCTTTCTTT
TRBJ2-7 NA NA TRBV6-1 CASSEGQGGPYEQYF TGTGCCAGCAGTGAAGGACAGGGAGGACCCTACGAGCAGTACTTC
TRBJ1-1 NA NA TRBV15 CATSRDVVSTEAFF TGTGCCACCAGCAGAGATGTGGTGAGCACTGAAGCTTTCTTT
TRBJ1-3 NA NA TRBV19 CASSTNRVLSGNTIYF TGTGCCAGTAGTACCAACAGGGTGCTGAGCGGAAACACCATATATTTT
TRBJ2-7 many NA TRBV6-5 CASSYPQGGQYF TGTGCCAGCAGTTACCCGCAGGGTGGGCAGTACTTC
TRBJ1-2 NA TRBD1 TRBV2 CASSRVEPGTGAYGYTF TGTGCCAGCAGTCGGGTGGAGCCCGGGACAGGGGCCTATGGCTACACCTTC
TRBJ2-1 NA TRBD2 TRBV4-3 CASSLTLAGSSYNEQFF TGCGCCAGCAGCCTTACACTAGCGGGAAGCTCCTACAATGAGCAGTTCTTC
TRBJ1-2 NA TRBD1 TRBV11-3 CASSLRQGDHYGYTF TGTGCCAGCAGCTTACGGCAGGGGGACCACTATGGCTACACCTTC
TRBJ2-2 NA TRBD1 TRBV15 CATSKRQGAFSGSGELFF TGTGCCACCAGCAAGAGACAGGGGGCTTTTTCTGGATCCGGGGAGCTGTTTTTT
TRBJ2-3 NA NA TRBV2 CASRPTSGAGDGTDTQYF TGTGCCAGCAGACCGACAAGCGGGGCAGGGGACGGCACAGATACGCAGTATTTT
TRBJ2-7 NA TRBD1 TRBV27 CASSSPGQPRVEQYF TGTGCCAGCAGTTCCCCGGGACAGCCGAGGGTCGAGCAGTACTTC
TRBJ2-3 NA TRBD1 TRBV28 CASSKIPRDRKVDTQYF TGTGCCAGCTCTAAGATCCCCCGGGACAGGAAGGTGGATACGCAGTATTTT
TRBJ1-2 NA NA TRBV7-6 CASSPAPGAGDYGYTF TGTGCCAGCAGCCCTGCCCCAGGCGCGGGGGACTATGGCTACACCTTC
TRBJ2-2 once TRBD2 TRBV29-1 CSAGGLAANTGELFF TGCAGCGCCGGGGGACTAGCGGCGAACACCGGGGAGCTGTTTTTT
TRBJ1-5 NA NA TRBV6-6 CASRGTGRDNQPQHF TGTGCCAGCAGAGGAACAGGGAGGGACAATCAGCCCCAGCATTTT
TRBJ2-3 NA TRBD2 TRBV9 CASSVKTSQDTQYF TGTGCCAGCAGCGTAAAGACTAGCCAAGATACGCAGTATTTT
TRBJ1-1 NA NA TRBV2 CASSEASGMGAEAFF TGTGCCAGCAGTGAAGCGTCGGGGATGGGCGCTGAAGCTTTCTTT
TRBJ2-3 NA NA TRBV5-1 CASSLGLDNADTQYF TGCGCCAGCAGCTTGGGACTAGACAATGCAGATACGCAGTATTTT
TRBJ1-2 NA NA TRBV5-6 CASSSQGRNYGYTF TGTGCCAGCAGCTCCCAGGGCAGGAACTATGGCTACACCTTC